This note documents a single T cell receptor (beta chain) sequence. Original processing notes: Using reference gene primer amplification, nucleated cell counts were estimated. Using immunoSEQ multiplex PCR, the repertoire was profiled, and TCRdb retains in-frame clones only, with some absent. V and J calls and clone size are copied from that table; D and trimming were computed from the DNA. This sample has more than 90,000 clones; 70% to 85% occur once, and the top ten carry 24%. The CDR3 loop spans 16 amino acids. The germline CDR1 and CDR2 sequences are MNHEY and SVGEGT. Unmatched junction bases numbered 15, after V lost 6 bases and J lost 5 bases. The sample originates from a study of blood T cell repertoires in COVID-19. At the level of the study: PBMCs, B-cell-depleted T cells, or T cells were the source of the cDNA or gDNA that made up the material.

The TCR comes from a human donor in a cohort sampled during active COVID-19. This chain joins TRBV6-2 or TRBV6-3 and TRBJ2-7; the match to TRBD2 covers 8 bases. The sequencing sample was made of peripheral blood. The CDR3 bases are TGTGCCAGCAGCCCACTCGGCGCGGGGGGTCTCCACGAGCAGTACTTC. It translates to CASSPLGAGGLHEQYF.